The 30 T cell receptor beta chains in this list originate from one sample, sequenced in a study of Graves' ophthalmopathy and Graves' hyperthyroidism. Scientists amplified the TCR beta CDR3 regions from RNA transcripts. HTBI primers were employed in first-round RT-PCR, then a second-round multiplex PCR followed. TCRdb analysed the multiplex PCR reads with MiXCR anew, one entry per CDR3 protein. Of about 660,000 distinct CDR3 sequences in the sample, about two fifths were seen once. Source material: peripheral blood. The receptors stem from an adult man with Graves' ophthalmopathy.

This clonotype was seen ten or more times. The chain links TRBV7-9 to TRBJ2-6; D call uncertain. V lost 4 bases, J lost 0 bases, and 7 bases lay in between. Germline V gives CDR1 SEHNR, CDR2 FQNEAQ (reference sequence). The CDR3 extends over 15 amino acids. CDR3 region: CASSSDASGANVLTF. The CDR3 nucleotides are TGTGCCAGCAGCTCCGATGCCTCTGGGGCCAACGTCCTGACTTTC.

In its sample, this clonotype was seen a few times. The CDR3 sequence: CSARVLAGAPRSYEQYF. CDR3 bases: TGCAGTGCTAGAGTGCTAGCGGGAGCTCCGAGGTCCTACGAGCAGTACTTC. V usage is TRBV20-1 and J usage is TRBJ2-7; the match to TRBD2 covers 10 bases. The junction had 10 bases not matched to a gene; V was cut back by 1 base and J by 1 base. The CDR3 totals 17 residues. The V gene's germline CDR1 is DFQATT and CDR2 SNEGSKA (reference sequence).

The J gene is TRBJ1-2, the V gene TRBV29-1; a possible D gene is TRBD1 (5 bases). Trimming stripped 4 bases from V and 5 bases from J, with 11 bases between. Germline loops: CDR1 SQVTM, CDR2 ANQGSEA. The CDR3 consists of 12 residues. The CDR3 DNA reads as TGCAGCGTTGTACCGGGACTTTATGGCTACACCTTC. This codes for CSVVPGLYGYTF. The full variable domain, completed using reference TRBV29-1 and TRBJ1-2, is SAVISQKPSRDICQRGTSLTIQCQVDSQVTMMFWYRQQPGQSLTLIATANQGSEATYESGFVIDKFPISRPNLTFSTLTVSNMSPEDSSIYLCSVVPGLYGYTFGSGTRLTVV.

This clonotype has at least ten counts. This chain uses TRBV12-5 with TRBJ1-5; unclear D gene. V lost 1 base to trimming and J lost 6 bases, with 4 bases between them. The CDR3 covers 12 residues. Germline V CDR1 and CDR2: LGHNT, FRNRAP. The CDR3 DNA is TGTGCTAGTGGTTTGGGGACTCAGCCCCAGCATTTT. The encoded protein is CASGLGTQPQHF.

Of note for this clonotype: A much larger clone sits a single nucleotide away, making a read error possible. Since no conserved phenylalanine or tryptophan closes the CDR3, a read error is the likely cause. The DNA is left out, because the CDR3 cannot be placed on it with certainty; the CDR3 is given as TCRdb lists it. The V call is TRBV5-6, the J call TRBJ1-2; TRBD1, the D gene given by the table, was not confirmed from the DNA. The CDR3 region is 11 residues in length, termini included. The germline V gene has CDR1 SGHDT and CDR2 YYEEEE. CDR3 region: CASRSGQGFTS.

This clonotype was seen more than once but under ten times. The rearrangement uses TRBV2 and TRBJ1-2; the D gene is possibly TRBD1 (5 bases). The CDR3 has 14 residues. Looked up from germline, CDR1 is SNHLY and CDR2 is FYNNEI. The ends were cut back, 10 bases at V and 2 bases at J, with 17 bases in the middle. The CDR3 loop reads CATSGPGTNYGYTF. The CDR3 DNA follows: TGTGCCACCAGCGGACCCGGGACCAACTATGGCTACACCTTC.

The chain recombines TRBV30 with TRBJ1-2; 9 bases match TRBD1. The J segment lost 4 bases and the V segment lost 2 bases, leaving 8 bases of the junction unmatched. CDR3 length: 15 residues. Germline lookup yields CDR1 GTSNPN and CDR2 SVGIG (reference sequence). The DNA of the CDR3 is TGTGCCTGGAGTCGGACAGGGGACGAAAGCTATGGCTACACCTTC. Translating it yields CAWSRTGDESYGYTF. Supplemented by reference TRBV30 and TRBJ1-2, the full variable domain reads SQTIHQWPATLVQPVGSPLSLECTVEGTSNPNLYWYRQAAGRGLQLLFYSVGIGQISSEVPQNLSASRPQDRQFILSSKKLLLSDSGFYLCAWSRTGDESYGYTFGSGTRLTVV.

The chain combines TRBV7-9 with TRBJ2-6; D call uncertain. CDR3 length equals 15 residues. CDR1 and CDR2 from the germline V gene are SEHNR and FQNEAQ (reference sequence). V dropped 1 base and J dropped 4 bases, with 8 bases sitting between them. CDR3 amino acids: CASSLGEQGANVLTF. The DNA for the CDR3 is TGTGCCAGCAGCTTAGGCGAACAGGGGGCCAACGTCCTGACTTTC.

This clonotype has at least ten counts. The gene calls are TRBV5-5 and TRBJ2-7; D is undetermined. The germline V gene has CDR1 SGHKS and CDR2 YYEKEE (reference sequence). V was pared by 0 bases and J by 0 bases, with 10 bases between. There are 15 residues in the CDR3. In DNA form, the CDR3 reads TGTGCCAGCAGCTTGGCCGGCAGGAGCTCCTACGAGCAGTACTTC. Amino acid sequence: CASSLAGRSSYEQYF.

J is TRBJ1-6 and V is TRBV10-1; D is uncertain. In germline, CDR1 is WNHNN, CDR2 SYGVQD (reference sequence). V was trimmed by 9 bases and J by 8 bases, leaving 14 bases between them. The CDR3 totals 13 residues. The DNA for the CDR3 is TGCGCCAGTAGTAACGGGGAGGATTCACCCCTCCACTTT. It is translated as CASSNGEDSPLHF.

Ten or more counts support this clonotype. The chain joins TRBV7-2 to TRBJ2-7; D not certain. The V end lost 2 bases, the J end lost 5 bases, and 7 bases lay between the germline ends. The CDR3 is 12 amino acids. The germline CDR1 and CDR2 sequences are SGHTA and FQGNSA. CDR3 sequence (DNA): TGTGCCAGCAGCTTATCGTTGCACGAGCAGTACTTC. Residues: CASSLSLHEQYF.

This clonotype appeared a few times. The genes are TRBV19 and TRBJ1-1; D gene uncertain. Germline CDR1 is LNHDA and CDR2 is SQIVND (reference sequence). V was trimmed by 2 bases and J by 0 bases, leaving 10 bases between them. The CDR3 loop spans 15 amino acids. CDR3 in DNA: TGTGCCAGTAGTATAAGCCACGGAATGAACACTGAAGCTTTCTTT. Protein product: CASSISHGMNTEAFF.

To note about this clonotype: This clone may be a read error of a much larger clone one base away. The missing conserved phenylalanine or tryptophan at the end of this CDR3 makes a read error likely. The gene calls are TRBV20-1 and TRBJ2-5; 9 bases align to TRBD1. The length of the CDR3 is 16 residues. V shed 7 bases and J 5 bases; nucleotides not matched to a gene: 17. The V gene's germline CDR1 is DFQATT and CDR2 SNEGSKA (reference sequence). The CDR3: CSGRSAGTGTWETQYC. Here the CDR3 DNA reads TGCAGTGGACGATCGGCCGGGACAGGGACTTGGGAGACCCAGTACTGC.

About this clonotype itself: This may arise from a read error, as a much more abundant clone is one base away. Since the CDR3 does not end with the conserved phenylalanine or tryptophan, this likely comes from a read error. This sequence joins TRBV7-6 and TRBJ2-5, with TRBD2 identical over 9 bases. Germline values: CDR1 SGHVS, CDR2 FNYEAQ. The CDR3 is made up of 16 amino acids. Trimming cost V 5 bases and J 1 base; bases outside gene matches: 8. The CDR3 region is CASSQGPAGGQETQYV. In DNA form, the CDR3 reads TGTGCCAGCAGCCAAGGTCCAGCGGGGGGCCAAGAGACCCAGTACGTC.

The chain combines TRBV10-3 with TRBJ2-1, with 9 bases lining up with TRBD2. The germline gives CDR1 ENHRY, CDR2 SYGVKD. The CDR3 extends over 16 amino acids. The ends lost 8 bases at V and 8 bases at J; junction bases unmatched: 16. The CDR3 protein is CAIPGPSGAHPDEQFF. CDR3 in DNA: TGTGCCATCCCTGGGCCTAGCGGGGCCCATCCCGATGAGCAGTTCTTC.

This clonotype was counted at least ten times. The CDR3 DNA follows: TGTGCCGTCAACGACAGTCCAACCGGGGAGCTGTTTTTT. Its translation: CAVNDSPTGELFF. The gene calls are TRBV10-3 and TRBJ2-2, with a possible D match to TRBD1 (5 bases). The CDR3 totals 13 residues. The V and J ends lost 11 bases and 5 bases respectively, with 15 bases between them. CDR1 is ENHRY and CDR2 is SYGVKD in the germline V gene.

This clonotype was found many times. The CDR3 DNA is TGTGCCAGCAGCTCGGGGGCGAATCAGCCCCAGCATTTT. Translated: CASSSGANQPQHF. V is TRBV7-9 and J is TRBJ1-5; D might be TRBD1 (6 bases). The V gene's germline CDR1 is SEHNR and CDR2 FQNEAQ (reference sequence). The CDR3 has 13 residues. Trimming left V 4 bases short and J 4 bases short, with 8 bases between.

This clonotype was recorded at least ten times. The chain uses TRBV5-1 and TRBJ1-6; D uncertain. V lost 3 bases and J 6 bases, leaving 13 bases between the germline ends. Germline V lookup: CDR1 SGHRS, CDR2 YFSETQ. There are 15 residues in the CDR3. In DNA form, the CDR3 reads TGCGCCAGCAGCTCCAGTGAGATGGGTAATTCACCCCTCCACTTT. Translating gives CASSSSEMGNSPLHF.

The table lists this clonotype with many counts. The gene calls are TRBV12-3 or TRBV12-4 and TRBJ2-7; D unclear. V lost 6 bases, J lost 2 bases, and 14 bases lay in between. The CDR3 sequence is 14 residues long. In nucleotides, the CDR3 is TGTGCCAGCAGCCCTATCTTTGGGACCTACGAGCAGTACTTC. Translating it yields CASSPIFGTYEQYF.

Comments on this clonotype: A read error is possible here, since a much larger clone lies one base away. V usage is TRBV10-3 and J usage is TRBJ1-6; D gene uncertain. CDR3 length: 16 residues. Per germline, CDR1 ENHRY and CDR2 SYGVKD. This CDR3 reads CTSSYSGESSNSPLHF. CDR3 in DNA: TGTACCAGCAGTTACTCCGGAGAAAGCTCAAATTCACCCCTCCACTTT.

There are many counts of this clonotype. The chain couples TRBV7-8 to TRBJ2-7; the D gene is possibly TRBD2 (6 bases). Germline V CDR1 and CDR2: SGHVS, FQNEAQ. The CDR3 has 11 amino acids. With 5 bases removed from V and 7 bases from J, the gap between germline ends came to 9 bases. In DNA, the CDR3 is TGTGCCAGCAGCCCGGCGGGGGAGCAGTACTTC. Translation gives CASSPAGEQYF.

V gene TRBV15 combines with J gene TRBJ2-7, with 12 bases lining up with TRBD1. After removal of 1 base from V and 5 bases from J, the junction contained 6 bases not matched to a gene. CDR1 is LNHNV, CDR2 YYDKDF, per germline (reference sequence). There are 16 residues in the CDR3. CDR3 region: CATSRGTGQGAHEQYF. The CDR3 nucleotides are TGTGCCACCAGCAGAGGAACGGGACAGGGGGCTCACGAGCAGTACTTC.

V gene TRBV11-2 combines with J gene TRBJ1-1; possibly TRBD1 for D (5 bases). CDR1 and CDR2 (germline): SGHAT, FQNNGV. Deletions cut 3 bases from V and 5 bases from J, with 22 bases between. The CDR3 sequence is 17 residues long. CDR3 sequence reads: CASSFRTFGGGGTEAFF. CDR3 DNA: TGTGCCAGCAGCTTCCGGACGTTCGGGGGAGGTGGTACTGAAGCTTTCTTT.

The J gene is TRBJ1-2, the V gene TRBV12-3 or TRBV12-4; a possible D gene is TRBD1 (5 bases). This CDR3 has 19 amino acids. V lost 0 bases and J lost 0, with 20 bases in between. CDR3 residues: CASSLALRGGALPNYGYTF. CDR3 nucleotides: TGTGCCAGCAGTTTAGCGCTTAGGGGCGGGGCACTGCCTAACTATGGCTACACCTTC.

This clonotype was found many times. The chain combines TRBV9 with TRBJ2-7; 7 nucleotides match TRBD2. Looked up from germline, CDR1 is SGDLS and CDR2 is YYNGEE. This CDR3 contains 14 residues. Germline trimming cut 2 bases from V and 7 bases from J; bases unmatched to any gene: 9. CDR3 region: CASSVRGIGGEQYF. The CDR3 DNA is TGTGCCAGCAGCGTGCGGGGAATCGGGGGGGAGCAGTACTTC.

This clonotype was seen many times. The gene calls are TRBV7-9 and TRBJ2-2; D unclear. This CDR3 is 15 amino acids long. CDR1 and CDR2 (germline): SEHNR, FQNEAQ (reference sequence). The V end lost 2 bases, the J end lost 1 base, and 8 bases lay between the germline ends. The CDR3 nucleotides read TGTGCCAGCAGCTTAATTAGTGGGAACACCGGGGAGCTGTTTTTT. Its protein is CASSLISGNTGELFF.

V and J are TRBV5-6 and TRBJ2-6, with a tentative D call TRBD1 (5 bases). Trimming cost V 2 bases and J 4 bases, with 13 bases left between them. The CDR3 has 16 residues. Germline V CDR1 and CDR2: SGHDT, YYEEEE. DNA of the CDR3: TGTGCCAGCAGCTTCTTGGGGCTTACCGGGGCCAACGTCCTGACTTTC. It yields the protein CASSFLGLTGANVLTF.

This chain links TRBV10-3 with TRBJ2-7; no definite D call. CDR1 ENHRY and CDR2 SYGVKD come from the germline V gene. CDR3 size: 14 residues. V lost 10 bases, J lost 0 bases, and 16 bases lay in between. CDR3 DNA: TGTGCCAGCCAAGAATCGGCAATCTCCTACGAGCAGTACTTC. Translated, it gives CASQESAISYEQYF.

This clonotype was counted only a few times. The chain uses TRBV6-4 and TRBJ2-5; D possibly matches TRBD1 or TRBD2 (5 bases each). Between the trimmed V and J ends, which lost 7 bases and 2 bases, there was a span of 20 bases. The CDR3 has 16 residues. The germline V gene has CDR1 MRHNA and CDR2 SNTAGT. CDR3 residues: CASIFWEYRIQETQYF. CDR3 bases: TGTGCCAGCATATTTTGGGAGTACAGGATTCAAGAGACCCAGTACTTC.

The sample holds many counts of this clonotype. The chain carries TRBV10-3 and TRBJ1-2; TRBD1 matches at 8 bases. CDR1 is ENHRY, CDR2 SYGVKD, per germline. There are 15 residues in the CDR3. V was clipped by 6 bases and J by 4 bases; unmatched bases: 10. CDR3 in DNA: TGTGCCATCAGACCCTCGACAGGGGAATTCTATGGCTACACCTTC. Its translation is CAIRPSTGEFYGYTF.